These T cell receptor beta chains were read from a single sample in a study of identifying expanded T cells in peripheral blood. Measured with immunoSEQ multiplex PCR; TCRdb has only the in-frame clones, and not every one. Of tens of thousands of clones listed, about 85% are singletons. Sequencing was performed on blood. These receptors came from a person aged 18 to 69 in good health. Both conserved end residues are part of each CDR3. Each record gives: J gene, clone size, D gene, V gene, CDR3 protein, CDR3 DNA. A D gene is named only where the DNA matches it firmly. Not all rows give a size; the values are once, few, many and, for expanded clones, a class.

TRBJ2-7	.	TRBD1	TRBV29-1	CSVEEWDSSYEQYF	TGCAGCGTTGAAGAGTGGGACAGCTCCTACGAGCAGTACTTC
TRBJ2-3	.	.	TRBV10-3	CAISESTGSTDTQYF	TGTGCCATCAGTGAGTCGACTGGATCCACAGATACGCAGTATTTT
TRBJ1-6	once	.	TRBV27	CASSLGTPTASPLHF	TGTGCCAGCAGTTTAGGGACACCAACGGCTTCACCCCTCCACTTT
TRBJ1-1	.	.	TRBV7-9	CASRPRGHTEAFF	TGTGCCAGCAGACCCAGGGGACACACTGAAGCTTTCTTT
TRBJ1-5	.	.	TRBV29-1	CSVAKGQNQPQHF	TGCAGCGTCGCAAAAGGACAGAATCAGCCCCAGCATTTT
TRBJ1-1	.	.	TRBV7-6	CASSSGLHTEAFF	TGTGCCAGCAGCTCGGGACTACACACTGAAGCTTTCTTT
TRBJ1-2	once	.	TRBV6-5	CASSFRRDYGYTF	TGTGCCAGCAGCTTCCGCAGGGACTATGGCTACACCTTC
TRBJ1-5	.	.	TRBV14	CASSRGQINQPQHF	TGTGCCAGCAGCCGAGGACAGATTAATCAGCCCCAGCATTTT
TRBJ1-6	few	.	TRBV4-1	CASSQDQASSYNSPLHF	TGCGCCAGCAGCCAAGATCAGGCGAGCTCCTATAATTCACCCCTCCACTTT
TRBJ1-5	.	.	TRBV6-5	CASSLDGDQPQHF	TGTGCCAGCAGTCTTGACGGGGATCAGCCCCAGCATTTT
TRBJ1-1	.	.	TRBV6-5	CASSYSIGFTEAFF	TGTGCCAGCAGTTACTCGATAGGTTTCACTGAAGCTTTCTTT
TRBJ1-3	.	.	TRBV6-1	CASSEAPQGNTIYF	TGTGCCAGCAGTGAAGCGCCCCAGGGAAACACCATATATTTT
TRBJ2-3	.	.	TRBV7-3	CASSSLLDSTDTQYF	TGTGCCAGCAGCTCCCTTCTGGATAGCACAGATACGCAGTATTTT
TRBJ1-5	.	TRBD1	TRBV9	CASSADRGWQPQHF	TGTGCCAGCAGCGCGGACAGGGGGTGGCAGCCCCAGCATTTT
TRBJ1-2	.	.	TRBV6-6	CASYPGQSYGYTF	TGTGCCAGCTACCCAGGGCAATCTTATGGCTACACCTTC
TRBJ2-2	once	.	TRBV6-5	CASSYSNRNAGELFF	TGTGCCAGCAGTTACTCGAACAGGAACGCCGGGGAGCTGTTTTTT
TRBJ2-7	.	.	TRBV11-2	CASSLGSPGREQYF	TGTGCCAGCAGCTTAGGATCTCCGGGGAGGGAGCAGTACTTC
TRBJ2-3	.	.	TRBV27	CASTLQGRTDTQYF	TGTGCCAGCACCTTACAGGGACGCACAGATACGCAGTATTTT
TRBJ1-4	.	TRBD1	TRBV29-1	CSATKAGQTNEKLFF	TGCAGCGCCACCAAGGCGGGACAGACTAATGAAAAACTGTTTTTT
TRBJ2-6	.	.	TRBV27	CASSGLSGANVLTF	TGTGCCAGCAGTGGCCTCTCTGGGGCCAACGTCCTGACTTTC
TRBJ2-6	once	.	TRBV11-3	CASSQGFGGANVLTF	TGTGCCAGCAGTCAAGGGTTTGGTGGAGCCAACGTCCTGACTTTC
TRBJ1-1	.	.	TRBV6-6	CASRTQGRALRTEAFF	TGTGCCAGCAGGACCCAAGGAAGGGCTCTGAGGACTGAAGCTTTCTTT
TRBJ2-2	.	.	TRBV7-9	CAGTTGELFF	TGTGCGGGGACGACCGGGGAGCTGTTTTTT
TRBJ1-3	.	.	TRBV7-6	CASSLALEGNTIYF	TGTGCCAGCAGCTTAGCACTTGAGGGAAACACCATATATTTT
TRBJ2-7	.	.	TRBV5-1	CASSSDGEQYF	TGCGCCAGCAGCTCGGACGGGGAGCAGTACTTC
TRBJ2-5	.	TRBD1	TRBV5-1	CATGQGGETQYF	TGCGCGACCGGACAGGGGGGAGAGACCCAGTACTTC
TRBJ2-7	.	.	TRBV5-6	CASSLDGNSYEQYF	TGTGCCAGCAGCTTGGACGGCAACTCCTACGAGCAGTACTTC
TRBJ1-6	.	.	TRBV5-1	CASSLESSYNSPLHF	TGCGCCAGCAGCTTAGAAAGCTCCTATAATTCACCCCTCCACTTT
TRBJ1-2	.	TRBD1	TRBV5-4	CASSKAGGAGGYTF	TGTGCCAGCAGCAAAGCAGGGGGCGCAGGCGGCTACACCTTC
TRBJ1-4	.	.	TRBV15	CATSRDNKGPEKLFF	TGTGCCACCAGCAGAGATAATAAAGGCCCGGAAAAACTGTTTTTT
TRBJ1-1	.	.	TRBV28	CASSWGRGPEDTEAFF	TGTGCCAGCAGTTGGGGCAGGGGCCCTGAGGACACTGAAGCTTTCTTT
TRBJ2-2	.	TRBD1	TRBV25-1	CASSGGTGIGAGELFF	TGTGCCAGCAGTGGTGGGACAGGGATCGGTGCCGGGGAGCTGTTTTTT
TRBJ1-1	once	.	TRBV19	CASSIAGFTEAFF	TGTGCCAGTAGTATAGCGGGTTTCACTGAAGCTTTCTTT
TRBJ2-1	once	.	TRBV27	CASRRAYNEQFF	TGTGCCAGCCGGAGAGCCTACAATGAGCAGTTCTTC
TRBJ1-4	.	.	TRBV7-9	CASSLAFFDSSLEKLFF	TGTGCCAGCAGCTTAGCGTTCTTCGACAGTAGCCTAGAAAAACTGTTTTTT
TRBJ2-3	.	TRBD1	TRBV5-8	CASSLQQGASTDTQYF	TGTGCCAGCAGCCTGCAACAGGGGGCCTCAACAGATACGCAGTATTTT
TRBJ2-5	.	.	TRBV2	CASSRWETQYF	TGTGCCAGCAGCCGTTGGGAGACCCAGTACTTC
TRBJ1-1	.	.	TRBV10-2	CASSKGTNTEAFF	TGCGCCAGCAGTAAAGGGACGAACACTGAAGCTTTCTTT
TRBJ2-5	.	.	TRBV18	CASSPPGGETQYF	TGTGCCAGCTCCCCGCCAGGGGGGGAGACCCAGTACTTC
TRBJ2-5	.	.	TRBV5-1	CASSFQEEETQYF	TGCGCCAGCAGCTTTCAGGAGGAAGAGACCCAGTACTTC
TRBJ1-4	.	.	TRBV6-5	CASKLRQATNEKLFF	TGTGCCAGCAAACTCAGACAGGCAACTAATGAAAAACTGTTTTTT
TRBJ1-1	.	TRBD1	TRBV19	CASSPRRGRFAEAFF	TGTGCCAGTAGTCCTCGGAGGGGGCGGTTCGCTGAAGCTTTCTTT
TRBJ2-1	.	TRBD2	TRBV7-8	CASGLAGGYNEQFF	TGTGCCAGCGGGCTAGCGGGGGGTTACAATGAGCAGTTCTTC
TRBJ1-4	.	.	TRBV6-6	CASSSSLNEKLFF	TGTGCCAGCAGTTCCTCCCTAAATGAAAAACTGTTTTTT
TRBJ1-1	once	TRBD1	TRBV7-8	CASSPHPGQMNTEAFF	TGTGCCAGCAGCCCCCACCCGGGACAGATGAACACTGAAGCTTTCTTT
TRBJ1-1	few	TRBD1	TRBV6-1	CASGTQGATEAFF	TGTGCCAGCGGGACACAGGGGGCAACTGAAGCTTTCTTT
TRBJ1-2	.	TRBD1	TRBV28	CASSRRTGNYGYTF	TGTGCCAGCAGTAGACGGACAGGAAACTATGGCTACACCTTC
TRBJ1-6	.	.	TRBV7-2	CASSLGGAIYNSPLHF	TGTGCCAGCAGCTTAGGGGGGGCCATCTATAATTCACCCCTCCACTTT
TRBJ1-6	.	TRBD1	TRBV6-5	CASSYSSGTGRSPLHF	TGTGCCAGCAGTTACTCGTCCGGGACAGGGCGTTCACCCCTCCACTTT
TRBJ2-3	.	TRBD1	TRBV9	CASSPRVSRGLSTDTQYF	TGTGCCAGCAGCCCGAGGGTCTCTAGGGGGCTGAGCACAGATACGCAGTATTTT
TRBJ1-4	.	TRBD1	TRBV7-9	CASSQPLGPNRGRNEKLFF	TGTGCCAGCAGCCAACCCCTCGGTCCCAACAGGGGACGGAATGAAAAACTGTTTTTT
TRBJ2-2	.	.	TRBV11-2	CASSLDYANTGELFF	TGTGCCAGCAGCTTAGACTACGCGAACACCGGGGAGCTGTTTTTT
TRBJ1-1	once	.	TRBV7-8	CASSSPPAGVAEAFF	TGTGCCAGCAGCTCCCCCCCAGCAGGGGTCGCTGAAGCTTTCTTT
TRBJ2-5	.	TRBD1	TRBV10-3	CAISGGQGRETQYF	TGTGCCATCAGTGGCGGACAGGGACGAGAGACCCAGTACTTC
TRBJ1-1	.	TRBD1	TRBV7-2	CASSLVSPQGATEAFF	TGTGCCAGCAGCTTAGTCTCCCCACAGGGGGCCACTGAAGCTTTCTTT
TRBJ1-1	once	.	TRBV5-1	CASSVRTEHTEAFF	TGCGCCAGCAGCGTTCGGACAGAACACACTGAAGCTTTCTTT